These T cell receptor beta chains were read from a single sample in a study of cytomegalovirus exposure and HLA in healthy donors. Produced via immunoSEQ multiplex PCR; TCRdb's table is partial and in-frame only. The table includes under 200,000 clones, about 75% detected once. Material: PBMCs. Every receptor here comes from a male donor in good health and CMV-seropositive. The CDR3 runs from the conserved cysteine through the conserved F or W. Each record gives: clone size, J gene, V gene, CDR3 length, D gene, CDR3 protein, CDR3 DNA. D genes are given only for firm matches. The size of a clone is reported for some rows only, either as once, few or many, or as a class for expanded clones.

>.|TRBJ1-1|TRBV11-2|15|.
CASSRLEIWNTEAFF
TGTGCCAGCAGCCGACTAGAAATCTGGAACACTGAAGCTTTCTTT
>few|TRBJ2-1|TRBV2|18|TRBD2
CASSSGLAGALTYNEQFF
TGTGCCAGCAGTTCGGGACTAGCGGGGGCCCTAACCTACAATGAGCAGTTCTTC
>once|TRBJ2-7|TRBV9|14|TRBD1
CASSGQDRGYEQYF
TGTGCCAGCAGCGGACAGGACAGGGGCTACGAGCAGTACTTC
>few|TRBJ1-1|TRBV25-1|13|.
CASTMTENTEAFF
TGTGCCAGCACTATGACAGAGAACACTGAAGCTTTCTTT
>.|TRBJ2-5|TRBV4-2|16|TRBD1
CASSQATSGGWETQYF
TGTGCCAGCAGCCAAGCGACCTCAGGGGGTTGGGAGACCCAGTACTTC
>.|TRBJ1-2|TRBV30|11|.
CASHGGYHYTF
TGTGCCTCTCACGGAGGCTATCACTACACCTTC
>.|TRBJ1-4|TRBV5-1|16|.
CASSSGTAGPNEKLFF
TGCGCCAGCAGCTCTGGAACAGCAGGGCCAAATGAAAAACTGTTTTTT
>.|TRBJ1-1|TRBV7-3|14|TRBD1
CASSWTRGETEAFF
TGTGCCAGCAGCTGGACCAGGGGGGAAACTGAAGCTTTCTTT
>.|TRBJ2-3|TRBV5-6|15|.
CASLNFRTQLDTQYF
TGTGCCAGCCTCAATTTCAGGACTCAACTAGATACGCAGTATTTT
>once|TRBJ2-2|TRBV5-1|16|TRBD2
CASSFTPGGQTGELFF
TGCGCCAGCAGCTTTACGCCGGGGGGGCAAACCGGGGAGCTGTTTTTT
>few|TRBJ1-1|TRBV30|12|.
CAWSVTLTEAFF
TGTGCCTGGAGTGTAACCCTAACTGAAGCTTTCTTT
>.|TRBJ2-3|TRBV30|13|TRBD2
CAWSSGGTNTQYF
TGTGCCTGGTCTAGCGGGGGGACTAATACGCAGTATTTT
>few|TRBJ1-4|TRBV2|13|TRBD1
CASTDRGNEKLFF
TGTGCCAGCACCGACAGGGGTAATGAAAAACTGTTTTTT
>.|TRBJ2-7|TRBV30|11|.
CAWRSSYEQYF
TGTGCCTGGAGATCGAGTTACGAGCAGTACTTC
>.|TRBJ1-1|TRBV30|13|.
CAWSVTGITEAFF
TGTGCCTGGAGTGTAACAGGGATCACTGAAGCTTTCTTT
>few|TRBJ1-2|TRBV6-5|12|TRBD1
CASRDRGYGYTF
TGTGCCAGCAGGGACAGGGGCTATGGCTACACCTTC
>.|TRBJ1-2|TRBV30|14|.
CAWSVLGGADGYTF
TGTGCCTGGAGTGTACTAGGGGGGGCCGATGGCTACACCTTC
>.|TRBJ1-1|TRBV5-6|14|.
CASSLGQGGTEAFF
TGTGCCAGCAGCTTGGGGCAGGGAGGCACTGAAGCTTTCTTT
>few|TRBJ2-2|TRBV30|13|.
CAWRYFNTGELFF
TGTGCCTGGAGGTACTTTAACACCGGGGAGCTGTTTTTT
>.|TRBJ2-1|TRBV5-1|15|.
CASSLVGGEYNEQFF
TGCGCCAGCAGCTTGGTCGGGGGAGAATACAATGAGCAGTTCTTC
>.|TRBJ2-5|TRBV4-2|14|.
CASSQDSVQETQYF
TGTGCCAGCAGCCAAGACAGTGTCCAAGAGACCCAGTACTTC
>.|TRBJ2-1|TRBV27|12|.
CASSLAGGEQFF
TGTGCCAGCTCCTTGGCGGGTGGGGAGCAGTTCTTC
>once|TRBJ2-3|TRBV15|14|TRBD1
CATSREQGEDTQYF
TGTGCCACCAGCAGAGAACAGGGGGAAGATACGCAGTATTTT
>once|TRBJ2-3|TRBV2|15|.
CASSEGRYRTDTQYF
TGTGCCAGCAGTGAGGGGAGGTACCGCACAGATACGCAGTATTTT